The rows below give T cell receptor beta chains drawn from one sample of a study of patients and donors after allogeneic stem cell transplantation. One entry per CDR3 protein, called by TCRdb with MiXCR from the RT-PCR reads. The sample holds about 200,000 distinct CDR3 sequences; approximately 41% are singletons and the top ten take 33%. Sequencing was carried out using blood, either unsorted or a sorted T cell fraction (not recorded which). Source of these receptors: a human donor who was either an allogeneic HSCT recipient or a stem cell or donor lymphocyte infusion donor (not recorded which). It is not recorded whose cells these are; they may come from a transplant donor. CDR3s include the opening cysteine and the closing phenylalanine or tryptophan. Fields, in order: J gene, D gene, clone size, V gene, CDR3 length, CDR3 protein, CDR3 DNA. A D gene is named only where the DNA matches it firmly. Some rows mark clone size as missing; the rest say once, few, many or name a class of expanded clone.

J: TRBJ2-2
D: -
size: -
V: TRBV5-1
length: 15
CDR3: CASSSGESNTGELFF
DNA: TGCGCCAGCAGCTCGGGGGAATCGAACACCGGGGAGCTGTTTTTT

J: TRBJ1-1
D: TRBD1
size: -
V: TRBV18
length: 14
CDR3: CASSPLGTGSEAFF
DNA: TGTGCCAGCTCACCGCTCGGGACAGGGTCTGAAGCTTTCTTT

J: TRBJ1-1
D: TRBD1
size: few
V: TRBV19
length: 15
CDR3: CASTIIGQGGTEAFF
DNA: TGTGCCAGTACCATAATCGGACAGGGGGGAACTGAAGCTTTCTTT

J: TRBJ2-2
D: -
size: -
V: TRBV5-1
length: 15
CDR3: CASSLRWGDHGELFF
DNA: TGCGCCAGCAGCTTGAGATGGGGAGACCACGGGGAGCTGTTTTTT

J: TRBJ2-1
D: TRBD2
size: -
V: TRBV19
length: 18
CDR3: CASSIPQLTSGSTNEQFF
DNA: TGTGCCAGTAGTATACCTCAGCTTACTAGCGGGAGTACTAATGAGCAGTTCTTC

J: TRBJ1-6
D: -
size: -
V: TRBV20-1
length: 15
CDR3: CSAHQSHRVNSPLHF
DNA: TGCAGTGCCCATCAATCCCACAGGGTTAATTCACCCCTCCACTTT

J: TRBJ1-2
D: -
size: -
V: TRBV27
length: 16
CDR3: CASSLTLEDGRYGYTF
DNA: TGTGCCAGCAGTTTAACCCTGGAGGACGGGAGATATGGCTACACCTTC

J: TRBJ1-2
D: -
size: -
V: TRBV6-5
length: 11
CDR3: CASNGDYGYTF
DNA: TGTGCCAGCAACGGGGACTATGGCTACACCTTC

J: TRBJ2-7
D: TRBD2
size: -
V: TRBV5-1
length: 15
CDR3: CASTGLAGGPREQYF
DNA: TGCGCCAGCACCGGACTAGCGGGAGGGCCGAGAGAGCAGTACTTC

J: TRBJ1-6
D: -
size: few
V: TRBV9
length: 14
CDR3: CASSVGPENSPLHF
DNA: TGTGCCAGCAGCGTAGGGCCAGAAAATTCACCCCTCCACTTT

J: TRBJ1-1
D: TRBD1
size: -
V: TRBV10-3
length: 17
CDR3: CAISSGTGDLMNTEAFF
DNA: TGTGCCATCAGTTCCGGGACAGGAGACTTAATGAACACTGAAGCTTTCTTT

J: TRBJ2-3
D: -
size: -
V: TRBV6-2/TRBV6-3
length: 15
CDR3: CASSYREEAPDTQYF
DNA: TGTGCCAGCAGTTATCGAGAAGAGGCCCCAGATACGCAGTATTTT

J: TRBJ2-5
D: -
size: few
V: TRBV12-3/TRBV12-4
length: 13
CDR3: CASSPDYQETQYF
DNA: TGTGCCAGCAGTCCGGACTACCAAGAGACCCAGTACTTC

J: TRBJ2-5
D: TRBD2
size: once
V: TRBV5-4
length: 17
CDR3: CASSLPGRETAQETQYF
DNA: TGTGCCAGCAGCTTGCCTGGGAGGGAAACGGCCCAAGAGACCCAGTACTTC

J: TRBJ1-4
D: -
size: few
V: TRBV9
length: 14
CDR3: CASSVQATPEKLFF
DNA: TGTGCCAGTAGCGTTCAAGCCACACCGGAAAAACTGTTTTTT

J: TRBJ1-2
D: -
size: -
V: TRBV14
length: 14
CDR3: CASSPSVVNYGYTF
DNA: TGTGCCAGCAGCCCTTCGGTAGTCAACTATGGCTACACCTTC

J: TRBJ1-3
D: TRBD1
size: -
V: TRBV28
length: 16
CDR3: CASSPRDSRGRNTIYF
DNA: TGTGCCAGCAGCCCTCGGGACAGCCGCGGACGAAACACCATATATTTT

J: TRBJ2-7
D: -
size: -
V: TRBV29-1
length: 14
CDR3: CSVVQAEGPYEQYF
DNA: TGCAGCGTTGTCCAGGCCGAGGGCCCCTACGAGCAGTACTTC

J: TRBJ1-6
D: TRBD1
size: many
V: TRBV6-4
length: 15
CDR3: CASSVQGNKNSPLHF
DNA: TGTGCCAGCAGTGTACAGGGGAATAAGAATTCACCCCTCCACTTT

J: TRBJ1-2
D: TRBD1
size: few
V: TRBV5-1
length: 14
CDR3: CASSLAGTDYGYTF
DNA: TGCGCCAGCAGCTTGGCCGGGACAGACTATGGCTACACCTTC

J: TRBJ1-1
D: -
size: few
V: TRBV21-1
length: 16
CDR3: CASSILAGAGPAEAFF
DNA: TGTGCCAGCAGCATCCTGGCAGGGGCTGGCCCAGCTGAAGCTTTCTTT

J: TRBJ1-2
D: -
size: -
V: TRBV4-1
length: 13
CDR3: CASSQDYEGMCTF
DNA: TGCGCCAGCAGCCAAGACTATGAAGGAATGTGCACCTTC

J: TRBJ1-1
D: -
size: -
V: TRBV6-5
length: 13
CDR3: CASRFSSNTEAFF
DNA: TGTGCCAGCAGATTCAGCAGTAACACTGAAGCTTTCTTT

J: TRBJ1-6
D: -
size: -
V: TRBV3-1
length: 15
CDR3: CASSQESRVPSPLHF
DNA: TGTGCCAGCAGCCAAGAGTCCAGGGTACCTTCACCCCTCCACTTT

J: TRBJ1-2
D: TRBD1
size: few
V: TRBV6-5
length: 16
CDR3: CASSYTRQGAGYGYTF
DNA: TGTGCCAGCAGTTACACGAGGCAGGGGGCAGGCTATGGCTACACCTTC

J: TRBJ1-1
D: -
size: -
V: TRBV6-6
length: 13
CDR3: CASRRQVGTEAFF
DNA: TGTGCCAGCAGAAGACAGGTGGGGACTGAAGCTTTCTTT

J: TRBJ2-3
D: TRBD2
size: once
V: TRBV29-1
length: 17
CDR3: CSVEGVDSGRTPDTQYF
DNA: TGCAGCGTTGAAGGGGTCGATAGCGGGAGGACCCCAGATACGCAGTATTTT

J: TRBJ1-1
D: -
size: -
V: TRBV27
length: 16
CDR3: CASSFGPGQGTTEAFF
DNA: TGTGCCAGCAGTTTCGGCCCAGGGCAGGGGACCACTGAAGCTTTCTTT

J: TRBJ2-1
D: -
size: -
V: TRBV12-3/TRBV12-4
length: 12
CDR3: CTSTKPLGEQFF
DNA: TGTACATCTACGAAACCCCTTGGGGAGCAGTTCTTC

J: TRBJ2-1
D: TRBD2
size: -
V: TRBV9
length: 17
CDR3: CASSVAPSGSSHNEQFF
DNA: TGTGCCAGCAGCGTAGCCCCTAGCGGGAGCTCCCACAATGAGCAGTTCTTC

J: TRBJ2-7
D: TRBD2
size: -
V: TRBV28
length: 14
CDR3: CASSLASGKGGQYF
DNA: TGTGCCAGCAGTTTAGCTAGCGGGAAGGGGGGGCAGTACTTC

J: TRBJ2-7
D: TRBD1
size: -
V: TRBV30
length: 15
CDR3: CAWSTGQGQEYEQYF
DNA: TGTGCCTGGAGTACTGGCCAGGGACAGGAGTACGAGCAGTACTTC

J: TRBJ1-2
D: -
size: -
V: TRBV7-2
length: 16
CDR3: CASSLFGLEANYGYTF
DNA: TGTGCCAGCAGCTTATTCGGGCTAGAAGCTAACTATGGCTACACCTTC

J: TRBJ1-2
D: -
size: -
V: TRBV29-1
length: 13
CDR3: CSVETGNNYGYTF
DNA: TGCAGCGTTGAAACAGGGAATAACTATGGCTACACCTTC

J: TRBJ2-1
D: TRBD2
size: -
V: TRBV29-1
length: 17
CDR3: CSGSGTSGRGGYNEQFF
DNA: TGCAGCGGCTCCGGGACTAGCGGGAGGGGGGGCTACAATGAGCAGTTCTTC

J: TRBJ1-5
D: TRBD1
size: few
V: TRBV6-6
length: 14
CDR3: CASSYGTEDQPQHF
DNA: TGTGCCAGCAGTTACGGGACAGAGGATCAGCCCCAGCATTTT

J: TRBJ1-2
D: -
size: -
V: TRBV4-3
length: 14
CDR3: CASSQDLRIRGYTF
DNA: TGCGCCAGCAGCCAAGATTTGAGGATTAGGGGCTACACCTTC

J: TRBJ1-2
D: TRBD1
size: -
V: TRBV7-9
length: 11
CDR3: CASSTGDGYTF
DNA: TGTGCCAGCAGCACAGGGGATGGCTACACCTTC

J: TRBJ1-1
D: -
size: -
V: TRBV7-2
length: 14
CDR3: CASSFSGLNTEAFF
DNA: TGTGCCAGCAGCTTCTCCGGGCTGAACACTGAAGCTTTCTTT

J: TRBJ1-5
D: TRBD1
size: -
V: TRBV6-6
length: 14
CDR3: CASSYGQGYQPQHF
DNA: TGTGCCAGCAGTTACGGACAGGGGTATCAGCCCCAGCATTTT

J: TRBJ1-2
D: TRBD1
size: -
V: TRBV7-9
length: 15
CDR3: CASSLPDRPNYGYTF
DNA: TGTGCCAGCAGCTTACCGGACAGGCCAAACTATGGCTACACCTTC

J: TRBJ1-3
D: TRBD1
size: few
V: TRBV25-1
length: 17
CDR3: CASSESKGQGIGNTIYF
DNA: TGTGCCAGCAGTGAATCCAAAGGACAGGGGATAGGAAACACCATATATTTT

J: TRBJ1-5
D: -
size: few
V: TRBV2
length: 15
CDR3: CATQPGGYSNQPQHF
DNA: TGTGCCACCCAGCCAGGCGGTTATAGCAATCAGCCCCAGCATTTT

J: TRBJ2-1
D: -
size: few
V: TRBV29-1
length: 13
CDR3: CSVEDEVNNEQFF
DNA: TGCAGCGTTGAAGATGAAGTCAACAATGAGCAGTTCTTC

J: TRBJ2-5
D: TRBD2
size: -
V: TRBV19
length: 18
CDR3: CASSLLPASGSSGETQYF
DNA: TGTGCCAGTAGTCTACTCCCGGCTAGCGGGAGTAGTGGAGAGACCCAGTACTTC

J: TRBJ1-2
D: -
size: -
V: TRBV5-1
length: 14
CDR3: CASSPSQGVYGYTF
DNA: TGCGCCAGCAGCCCCTCCCAGGGAGTCTATGGCTACACCTTC

J: TRBJ1-2
D: -
size: few
V: TRBV30
length: 13
CDR3: CAWNSGNTYGYTF
DNA: TGTGCCTGGAATTCAGGGAACACCTATGGCTACACCTTC

J: TRBJ1-2
D: -
size: -
V: TRBV6-5
length: 16
CDR3: CASSSTYRDLNYGYTF
DNA: TGTGCCAGCAGTTCTACGTACAGGGACCTTAACTATGGCTACACCTTC